A single TCR beta chain is shown here with its context. Its antigen is as yet unknown. TCRdb re-called the 5' RACE reads through MiXCR, storing one row per CDR3 protein. The sample shows approximately 620,000 distinct CDR3 sequences, over 8.5% of them seen only once. CDR3 length: 18 amino acids. With V trimmed by 0 bases and J by 0 bases, 11 bases remained unmatched. The germline gives CDR1 SGHDN, CDR2 FVKESK. These data come from a study of identical twins. General study points: In beta out-of-frame sequences, the excess sharing between twins was weaker.

These same records also appear under a second study, on yellow fever vaccine responses in identical twins.

The specimen sequenced was PBMCs. The clonotype comes from a woman aged 18-29 years in good health. The chain recombines TRBV14 with TRBJ2-7, with TRBD2 identical over 7 bases. Here the CDR3 DNA reads TGTGCCAGCAGCCAAGATATTCGAGAGGGAGGGAGCTCCTACGAGCAGTACTTC. Protein product: CASSQDIREGGSSYEQYF.